This T cell receptor beta chain was captured by sequencing in a study of T cell responses to AZD1222 COVID-19 vaccine. General observations from the study: Sampling captured repertoires only after the peak T cell response. At 160-218 and 743-854, vaccine-associated CD4 TCRs were dominant, and they spanned spike.

Some clones are missing from TCRdb's copy, which holds only in-frame ones; the method was immunoSEQ multiplex PCR. Of approximately 150,000 clones listed, about 91% are singletons. Turning to this clone: Its antigen is not identified.

The CDR3 consists of 17 residues. Germline CDR1 SGHRS, CDR2 YFSETQ. Trimming removed 0 bases from V and 3 bases from J, with 16 bases in between. The material sequenced was peripheral blood, taken 28 days after the second AZD1222 dose. The chain employs TRBV5-1 and TRBJ1-5; possibly TRBD1 for D (5 bases). The sequence was obtained from an adult who received the AZD1222 COVID-19 vaccine. The CDR3 nucleotides are TGCGCCAGCAGCTTGGACCCCTGGACACATCCCAATCAGCCCCAGCATTTT. Protein: CASSLDPWTHPNQPQHF.